This T cell receptor beta chain originates from a study of blood T cell repertoires in COVID-19. Clones were read by immunoSEQ multiplex PCR, and TCRdb kept only the in-frame ones, dropping some. The profile covers roughly 220,000 clones, with about nine tenths appearing a single time and over 3% taken by the ten largest. Participants' reported clinical history set cohort assignment. The germline V and J ends were trimmed by 5 bases and 4 bases, with 17 bases remaining between them. The CDR3 consists of 15 residues. Per germline, CDR1 SGHTA and CDR2 FQGNSA. Sequencing used PBMCs or T cells enriched from blood (not recorded which). The chain recombines TRBV7-2 with TRBJ1-2; D possibly corresponds to TRBD1 (5 bases). The sequence was obtained from a woman aged 40 to 55 with acute COVID-19. The CDR3 DNA reads TGTGCCAGCAGCCCCCGGACGGGAGGGACCTATGGCTACACCTTC. Protein product: CASSPRTGGTYGYTF.